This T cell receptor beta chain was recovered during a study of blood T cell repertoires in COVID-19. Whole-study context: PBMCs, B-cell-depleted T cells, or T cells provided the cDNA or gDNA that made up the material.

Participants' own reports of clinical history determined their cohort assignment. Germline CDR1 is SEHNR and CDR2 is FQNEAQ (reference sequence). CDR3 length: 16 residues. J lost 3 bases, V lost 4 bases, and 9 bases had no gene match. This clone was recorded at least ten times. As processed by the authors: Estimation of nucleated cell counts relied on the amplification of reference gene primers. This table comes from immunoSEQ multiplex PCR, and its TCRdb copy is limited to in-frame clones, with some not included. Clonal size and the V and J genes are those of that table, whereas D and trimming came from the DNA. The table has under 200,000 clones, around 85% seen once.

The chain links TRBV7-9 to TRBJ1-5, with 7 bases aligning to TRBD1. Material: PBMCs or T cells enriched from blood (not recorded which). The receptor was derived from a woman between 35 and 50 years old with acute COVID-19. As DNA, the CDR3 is TGTGCCAGCAGCTCAGGCACCGGGACAGTCAATCAGCCCCAGCATTTT. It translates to CASSSGTGTVNQPQHF.